This passage covers 15 T cell receptor beta chains from one sample sequenced in a study of shared clonotypes between healthy human individuals. Libraries were prepared by immunoSEQ multiplex PCR; TCRdb keeps only in-frame clonotypes and omits some of them. The sample shows around 2.1 million clones, 85% to 95% of them seen only once. Naive CD8 isolation took CD45RO-negative cells positively selected for CCR7 and excluded terminally differentiated effector memory CD45RA+ cells. The sample was naive CD8+ T cells from PBMCs. Receptors originate from a man younger than 35 in good health. Some clones in this sample may be carry-over from other donors' samples.

The V and J genes are TRBV5-5 and TRBJ2-1, with TRBD2 identical over 11 bases. There are 16 residues in the CDR3. V trimming: 4 bases; J trimming: 9 bases; junction bases outside the gene matches: 12. CDR1 and CDR2 from the germline V gene are SGHKS and YYEKEE (reference sequence). The CDR3 coding sequence is TGTGCCAGCAGCCCCCAGTTAGCGGGAGGGCCCGGTGAGCAGTTCTTC. Protein product: CASSPQLAGGPGEQFF.

The CDR3 DNA sequence: TGTGCCAGCAGCTTTCAGGGTGGGTCCACAGATACGCAGTATTTT. Protein sequence: CASSFQGGSTDTQYF. This chain uses TRBV7-9 with TRBJ2-3; TRBD1 is a possible D gene (5 bases). The CDR3 runs to 15 residues. Germline-derived CDR1 and CDR2 are SEHNR and FQNEAQ (reference sequence). The V and J ends lost 3 bases and 2 bases respectively, with 12 bases between them.

This chain joins TRBV7-3 and TRBJ2-6; 8 positions agree with TRBD1. V shed 5 bases and J 0 bases; nucleotides not matched to a gene: 6. The germline V gene has CDR1 SGHTA and CDR2 FQGTGA. CDR3 length equals 17 residues. The CDR3 spells CASSPGQASSGANVLTF. DNA for the CDR3: TGTGCCAGCAGCCCGGGACAGGCGAGCTCTGGGGCCAACGTCCTGACTTTC.

V usage is TRBV7-9 and J usage is TRBJ2-7, with 9 bases identical to TRBD2. Trimming removed 3 bases from V and 6 bases from J; junction bases left unmatched: 9. Looked up from germline, CDR1 is SEHNR and CDR2 is FQNEAQ (reference sequence). This CDR3 has 15 residues. The CDR3 DNA is TGTGCCAGCAGCTTTGGCGGGAGGGTAGTATCCGAGCAGTACTTC. Its protein is CASSFGGRVVSEQYF.

The J gene is TRBJ2-5, the V gene TRBV5-4; maybe TRBD2 (5 bases). The CDR3 runs to 17 residues. Germline V gene sequence: CDR1 SGHNT, CDR2 YYREEE (reference sequence). Trimming pared 5 bases from V and 5 bases from J, leaving 25 bases between. The CDR3 DNA is TGTGCCAGCAGAGACGGGGTCCGCGCATCCGGCCGGGAGACCCAGTACTTC. Encoded protein: CASRDGVRASGRETQYF.

The chain joins TRBV9 to TRBJ2-5; TRBD2 agrees at 10 bases. Looked up from germline, CDR1 is SGDLS and CDR2 is YYNGEE. J gave up 6 bases and V 4 bases, and 12 bases lay outside the gene matches. The CDR3 is made up of 16 amino acids. The CDR3 sequence: CASSTGVLAGEKTQYF. The CDR3 region has the DNA TGTGCCAGCAGCACCGGGGTGCTAGCGGGAGAGAAGACCCAGTACTTC.

This clone was observed a few times. This chain's CDR3 is CASSLARTNTEAFF. DNA of the CDR3: TGTGCCAGCAGCTTAGCACGGACGAACACTGAAGCTTTCTTT. V and J are TRBV11-2 and TRBJ1-1; D call uncertain. Germline V gives CDR1 SGHAT, CDR2 FQNNGV. CDR3 length: 14 amino acids. Trimming removed 1 base from V and 1 base from J, with 7 bases in between.

Note on this clone: Other nucleotide sequences in the sample specify the same CDR3. This rearrangement joins TRBV6-5 to TRBJ2-7; D not certain. Germline CDR1 MNHEY, CDR2 SVGAGI. Trimming removed 0 bases at V and 2 bases at J, with 5 bases between. CDR3 length equals 13 residues. CDR3 bases: TGTGCCAGCAGTTACTCGGTAACCTACGAGCAGTACTTC. It yields the protein CASSYSVTYEQYF.

The CDR3 region has the DNA TGTGCCAGCAGCTCAGGGGGACAGGGAGGCGGCTACACCTTC. Its protein is CASSSGGQGGGYTF. The rearrangement joins TRBV7-9 to TRBJ1-2; 9 bases agree with TRBD1. The CDR3 is 14 amino acids. Looked up from germline, CDR1 is SEHNR and CDR2 is FQNEAQ (reference sequence). J was trimmed by 8 bases and V by 4 bases; bases with no gene match: 8.

The V gene is TRBV5-1, the J gene TRBJ2-7; D might be TRBD2 (5 bases). This CDR3 has 12 residues. Germline V gives CDR1 SGHRS, CDR2 YFSETQ. Trimming took off 5 bases at V and 4 bases at J, with 10 bases between the two ends. CDR3 amino acids: CASREGPYEQYF. CDR3 in DNA: TGCGCCAGCAGAGAGGGCCCGTACGAGCAGTACTTC.

This rearrangement joins TRBV7-8 to TRBJ2-1; no reliable D call. This CDR3 region has 12 residues. Germline V lookup: CDR1 SGHVS, CDR2 FQNEAQ. The V gene lost 5 bases and the J gene lost 6 bases, with 8 bases spanning the gap. The CDR3 here is CASSLQRNEQFF. The CDR3 nucleotides read TGTGCCAGCAGCCTCCAGCGCAATGAGCAGTTCTTC. The full variable domain, in which reference TRBV7-8 and TRBJ2-1 provide the parts outside the CDR3, is GAGVSQSPRYKVAKRGQDVALRCDPISGHVSLFWYQQALGQGPEFLTYFQNEAQLDKSGLPSDRFFAERPEGSVSTLKIQRTQQEDSAVYLCASSLQRNEQFFGPGTRLTVL.

The V gene is TRBV10-3, the J gene TRBJ2-7; D may be TRBD2 (5 bases). The germline V and J ends were trimmed by 0 bases and 2 bases, with 17 bases remaining between them. CDR3 length equals 17 residues. Germline V gene lookup returns CDR1 ENHRY and CDR2 SYGVKD. The CDR3 protein is CAISESDGVFLPYEQYF. CDR3 coding DNA: TGTGCCATCAGTGAGTCTGACGGGGTTTTCCTACCCTACGAGCAGTACTTC.

The rearrangement joins TRBV9 to TRBJ2-3, with D perhaps TRBD1 (5 bases). Germline V gene lookup returns CDR1 SGDLS and CDR2 YYNGEE. V shed 0 bases and J shed 5 bases, with 10 bases lying between them. This CDR3 has 14 residues. The CDR3 DNA is TGTGCCAGCAGCGTAGAACAGGATAGAGATACGCAGTATTTT. It specifies CASSVEQDRDTQYF. The variable domain in full, completed from reference TRBV9 and TRBJ2-3, reads DSGVTQTPKHLITATGQRVTLRCSPRSGDLSVYWYQQSLDQGLQFLIQYYNGEERAKGNILERFSAQQFPDLHSELNLSSLELGDSALYFCASSVEQDRDTQYFGPGTRLTVL.

This rearrangement joins TRBV7-2 to TRBJ2-7, with 11 positions matching TRBD2. V lost 5 bases, J lost 2 bases, and 5 bases stayed unmatched. The CDR3 has 15 residues. Germline CDR1 reads SGHTA; CDR2 reads FQGNSA. The CDR3 DNA reads TGTGCCAGCAGCCAAAATAGCGGGAGGGCCTACGAGCAGTACTTC. It translates to CASSQNSGRAYEQYF.

V gene TRBV7-3 combines with J gene TRBJ2-7; D unresolved. V dropped 5 bases and J dropped 5 bases, with 16 bases sitting between them. CDR1 SGHTA and CDR2 FQGTGA come from the germline V gene. The CDR3 has 14 amino acids. This CDR3 reads CASSPGGSVNEQYF. CDR3 in DNA: TGTGCCAGCAGCCCTGGTGGGTCGGTAAACGAGCAGTACTTC. The entire variable domain, with the rest obtained from reference TRBV7-3 and TRBJ2-7, is as follows: GAGVSQTPSNKVTEKGKYVELRCDPISGHTALYWYRQSLGQGPEFLIYFQGTGAADDSGLPNDRFFAVRPEGSVSTLKIQRTERGDSAVYLCASSPGGSVNEQYFGPGTRLTVT.